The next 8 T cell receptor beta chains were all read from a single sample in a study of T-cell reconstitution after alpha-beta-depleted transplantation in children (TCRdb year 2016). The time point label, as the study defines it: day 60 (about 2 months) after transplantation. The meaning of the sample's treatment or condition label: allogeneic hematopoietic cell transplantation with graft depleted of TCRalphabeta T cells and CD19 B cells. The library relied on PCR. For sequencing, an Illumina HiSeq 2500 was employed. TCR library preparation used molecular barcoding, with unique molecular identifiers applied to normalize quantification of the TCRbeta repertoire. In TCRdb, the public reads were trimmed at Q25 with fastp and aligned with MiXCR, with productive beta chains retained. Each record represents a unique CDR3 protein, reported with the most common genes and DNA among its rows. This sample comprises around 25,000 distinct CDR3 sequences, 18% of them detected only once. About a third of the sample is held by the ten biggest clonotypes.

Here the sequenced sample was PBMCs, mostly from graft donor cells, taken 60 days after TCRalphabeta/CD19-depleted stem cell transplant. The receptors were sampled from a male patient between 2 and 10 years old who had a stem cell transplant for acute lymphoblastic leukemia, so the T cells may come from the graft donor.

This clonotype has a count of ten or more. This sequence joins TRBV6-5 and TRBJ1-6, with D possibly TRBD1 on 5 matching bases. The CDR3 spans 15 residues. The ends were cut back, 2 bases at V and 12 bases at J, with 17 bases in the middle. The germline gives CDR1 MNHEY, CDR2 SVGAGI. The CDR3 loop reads CASSYGREGRGPLHF. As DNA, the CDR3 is TGTGCCAGCAGTTACGGTCGAGAGGGTAGGGGACCCCTCCACTTT.

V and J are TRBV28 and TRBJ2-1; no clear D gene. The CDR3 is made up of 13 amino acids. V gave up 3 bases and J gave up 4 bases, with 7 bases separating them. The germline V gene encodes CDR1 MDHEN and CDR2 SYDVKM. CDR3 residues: CASSLVGYNEQFF. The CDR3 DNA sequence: TGTGCCAGCAGTTTGGTAGGTTACAATGAGCAGTTCTTC. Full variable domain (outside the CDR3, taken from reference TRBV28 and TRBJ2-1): DVKVTQSSRYLVKRTGEKVFLECVQDMDHENMFWYRQDPGLGLRLIYFSYDVKMKEKGDIPEGYSVSREKKERFSLILESASTNQTSMYLCASSLVGYNEQFFGPGTRLTVL.

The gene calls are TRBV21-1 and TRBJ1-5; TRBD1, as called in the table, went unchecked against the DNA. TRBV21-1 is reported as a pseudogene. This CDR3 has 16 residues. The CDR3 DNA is TGTGCCAGCAGCAAGAGACAGGGGGCGAGCAATCAGCCCCAGCATTTT. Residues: CASSKRQGASNQPQHF.

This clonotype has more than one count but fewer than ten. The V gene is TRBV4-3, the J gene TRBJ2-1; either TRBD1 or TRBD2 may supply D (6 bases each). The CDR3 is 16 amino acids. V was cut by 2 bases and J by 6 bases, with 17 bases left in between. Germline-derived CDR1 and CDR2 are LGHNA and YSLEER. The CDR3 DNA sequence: TGCGCCAGCAGCCAATTTGGGGGGACACAGGGCAATGAGCAGTTCTTC. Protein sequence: CASSQFGGTQGNEQFF.

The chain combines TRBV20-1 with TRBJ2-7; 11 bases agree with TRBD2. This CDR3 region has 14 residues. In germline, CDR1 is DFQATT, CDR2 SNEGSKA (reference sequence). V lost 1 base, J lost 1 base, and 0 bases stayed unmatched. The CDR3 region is CSARVAGGSYEQYF. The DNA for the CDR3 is TGCAGTGCTAGAGTAGCGGGGGGGTCCTACGAGCAGTACTTC.

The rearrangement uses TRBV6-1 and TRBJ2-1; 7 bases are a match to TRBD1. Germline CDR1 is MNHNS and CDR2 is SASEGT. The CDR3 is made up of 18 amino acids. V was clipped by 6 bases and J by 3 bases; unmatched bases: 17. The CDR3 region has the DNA TGTGCCAGCAGCCAGAGGACAGGCATGTGGACTGGCTACAATGAGCAGTTCTTC. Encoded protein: CASSQRTGMWTGYNEQFF.

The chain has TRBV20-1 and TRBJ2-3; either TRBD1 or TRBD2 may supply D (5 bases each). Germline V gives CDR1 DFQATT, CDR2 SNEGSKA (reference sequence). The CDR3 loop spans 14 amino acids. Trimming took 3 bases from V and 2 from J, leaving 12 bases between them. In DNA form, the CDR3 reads TGCAGTGCTAGTTACGGGACCCACACAGATACGCAGTATTTT. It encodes CSASYGTHTDTQYF.

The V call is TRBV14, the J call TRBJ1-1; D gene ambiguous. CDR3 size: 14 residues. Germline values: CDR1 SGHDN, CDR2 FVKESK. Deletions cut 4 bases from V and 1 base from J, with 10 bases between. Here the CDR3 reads CASSPQIPNTEAFF. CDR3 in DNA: TGTGCCAGCAGCCCCCAGATACCGAACACTGAAGCTTTCTTT.